One sample yielded the 4 T cell receptor beta chains listed below, sequenced in a study of T cells in Graves' hyperthyroidism and ophthalmopathy (dated by TCRdb to between 2017 and 2020). Libraries came from multiplex PCR. Reads for this sample came from an Illumina HiSeq 2000. The TCR beta CDR3 regions were amplified from RNA transcripts. A first-round RT-PCR of the TCR CDR3 used the HTBI primer set with the Qiagen OneStep RT-PCR kit. The public reads were reprocessed in TCRdb via fastp at Q25 and MiXCR, keeping in-frame beta chains. Every entry covers one CDR3 protein and lists the most common genes and DNA from its rows. This sample comprises around 350,000 distinct CDR3 sequences, approximately 14% of them detected only once. The ten largest clones represent around a quarter of the sample. Sequencing was performed on blood. These receptors came from a woman between 18 and 30 years old with Graves' hyperthyroidism that later progressed to Graves' ophthalmopathy.

There are many counts of this clonotype. The chain links TRBV18 to TRBJ2-5; D gene ambiguous. Trimming shortened V by 0 bases and J by 5 bases, and 7 bases separated the two germline ends. The CDR3 is 13 residues long. The V gene's germline CDR1 is KGHSH and CDR2 LQKENI. In nucleotides, the CDR3 is TGTGCCAGCTCACCACCGTCGGTCGAGACCCAGTACTTC. It encodes CASSPPSVETQYF.

The chain carries TRBV20-1 and TRBJ2-7; 9 bases map to TRBD2. CDR1 and CDR2 from the germline V gene are DFQATT and SNEGSKA (reference sequence). V trimming: 3 bases; J trimming: 3 bases; junction bases outside the gene matches: 27. There are 21 residues in the CDR3. In DNA form, the CDR3 reads TGCAGTGCTAGTATATGCTTCGGGGTTACCCCTTTGGCTAGCGGGATCTACGAGCAGTACTTC. It codes for CSASICFGVTPLASGIYEQYF.

This clonotype was picked up a small number of times. This chain links TRBV24-1 with TRBJ2-7; a possible D gene is TRBD2 (5 bases). Between the trimmed V and J ends, which lost 7 bases and 1 base, there was a span of 10 bases. The CDR3 has 13 residues. Germline V gene sequence: CDR1 KGHDR, CDR2 SFDVKD. The CDR3, as DNA: TGTGCCACCAGCGCCTCGGGGTCCTACGAGCAGTACTTC. Residues: CATSASGSYEQYF.

The V and J genes are TRBV28 and TRBJ2-4; TRBD2 might be the D (7 bases). Germline assignment: CDR1 MDHEN and CDR2 SYDVKM. V was shortened by 2 bases and J by 3 bases, with 11 bases between the two germline ends. The CDR3 totals 15 residues. In DNA form, the CDR3 reads TGTGCCAGCAGTTTAAGGGGGGGCCTCAAAAACATTCAGTACTTC. Amino acid sequence: CASSLRGGLKNIQYF.